This T cell receptor beta chain was obtained from a study of blood T cell repertoires in COVID-19. This clone has just one count. Sequenced by immunoSEQ multiplex PCR; TCRdb stores in-frame clones only, minus some. The sample records roughly 160,000 clones, more than 75% being singletons. This CDR3 region has 14 residues. Trimming removed 1 base at V and 0 bases at J, with 3 bases between. CDR1 and CDR2 from the germline V gene are KGHDR and SFDVKD. The material sequenced was peripheral blood. This rearrangement joins TRBV24-1 to TRBJ1-5; D unresolved. This receptor was obtained from a man in his 60s with COVID-19, enrolled during active disease. CDR3 coding DNA: TGTGCCACCAGTGATTTCTATAGCAATCAGCCCCAGCATTTT. Translating it yields CATSDFYSNQPQHF.